Sequencing of this T cell receptor beta chain was carried out in a study of blood T cell repertoires in COVID-19. Study information: The United States, Italy and Spain supplied acute and convalescent COVID-19 samples. In each case, the material was cDNA or gDNA derived from T cells, B-cell-depleted T cells, or PBMCs.

Germline V gene lookup returns CDR1 MNHEY and CDR2 SVGAGI. V lost 4 bases to trimming and J lost 2 bases; unmatched junction nucleotides: 3. The CDR3 spans 14 residues. Under the authors' procedure: Quantification of nucleated cells was approximated via reference gene primer amplification. Sequencing used immunoSEQ multiplex PCR; TCRdb keeps in-frame clones, though not all of them. For V, J and clone size, that table is used; D and trimming come from the DNA. Among 25,000 or so clones listed, about four fifths were seen once. The chain employs TRBV6-5 and TRBJ2-7; 9 nucleotides match TRBD1. Sequencing used peripheral blood. The origin of this receptor is a man aged 65 to 79 with acute or convalescent COVID-19. The CDR3 is CASSSTGGPYEQYF. CDR3 DNA: TGTGCCAGCAGTTCCACAGGGGGCCCCTACGAGCAGTACTTC.